Given below is one T cell receptor (beta chain) in context. Its antigen is undetermined. The data originate from a study of T cell repertoires and HLA-DP antigens. Study-level information: Sorted CD137+CD4+ samples averaged 218.4 ng DNA; pre-culture CD4+ samples, 1,000 to 1,500 ng.

The germline V and J ends were trimmed by 7 bases and 3 bases, with 17 bases remaining between them. CDR3 length equals 15 residues. Germline CDR1 reads SGHVS; CDR2 reads FNYEAQ. Untouched CD4+ T cells were isolated by negative selection, averaging about 98% purity. Amplification used primers for 54 TRBV and 13 TRBJ segments. Clones were sequenced by immunoSEQ multiplex PCR, and TCRdb holds only the in-frame ones, with some missing. The sample includes about 89,000 clones, roughly nine tenths seen only once; the top ten take about 1.8%. Sample: CD4+ T cells from PBMCs. V usage is TRBV7-6 and J usage is TRBJ2-3; D not certain. This sequence originates from a middle-aged man in good health and CMV-seronegative. The CDR3 DNA sequence: TGTGCCAGCACCAGGTCTGTTTGGGGAACAGATACGCAGTATTTT. The encoded protein is CASTRSVWGTDTQYF.